This T cell receptor (beta chain) is drawn from a study of T cells in Graves' hyperthyroidism and ophthalmopathy. This clonotype occurred many times. Amplification of TCR beta CDR3 regions was performed using RNA transcripts as template. HTBI primers were employed in a first-round RT-PCR of the TCR CDR3. MiXCR was run by TCRdb on the multiplex PCR reads, yielding one entry per CDR3 protein. The table has roughly 420,000 distinct CDR3 sequences, less than 20% seen once; the top ten hold approximately 7.5%. Trimming took off 4 bases at V and 6 bases at J, with 17 bases between the two ends. CDR3 length: 15 amino acids.

This clonotype was sampled from a woman between 18 and 29 years old with Graves' hyperthyroidism. Sequenced material: blood. V is TRBV12-3 or TRBV12-4 and J is TRBJ2-3, with D unresolved. The CDR3 reads CASSWMGSSPDTQYF. As DNA, the CDR3 is TGTGCCAGCAGTTGGATGGGGTCCAGCCCGGATACGCAGTATTTT.